The next 5 T cell receptor beta chains were all read from a single sample in a study of shared clonotypes between healthy human individuals. The method was immunoSEQ multiplex PCR; TCRdb's version includes in-frame clones alone and lacks a portion of them. This table holds around 1.4 million clones, about 98.5% found once. The sequenced sample was naive CD4+ T cells sorted from blood. As for subset: CD45RA+ positively selected. These TCRs come from a man aged 25 to 45 in good health.

The chain combines TRBV14 with TRBJ2-7; 13 nucleotides line up with TRBD2. The CDR3 has 16 amino acids. Germline CDR1 is SGHDN and CDR2 is FVKESK. With V trimmed by 4 bases and J by 2 bases, 5 bases remained unmatched. The CDR3 here is CASSLGTSGATYEQYF. Written as DNA, the CDR3 is TGTGCCAGCAGCCTTGGGACTAGCGGGGCCACCTACGAGCAGTACTTC.

The CDR3 nucleotides are TGTGCCACCAGCAGAGTGAAGGCTAGCGGGAGACGAGAGCAGTACTTC. It encodes CATSRVKASGRREQYF. V and J are TRBV15 and TRBJ2-7; TRBD2 matches 10 bases. There are 16 residues in the CDR3. Germline trimming cut 1 base from V and 7 bases from J; bases unmatched to any gene: 10. Germline loops: CDR1 LNHNV, CDR2 YYDKDF (reference sequence).

The genes are TRBV25-1 and TRBJ2-7, with D perhaps assigned TRBD1 or TRBD2 (5 bases each). The V gene lost 2 bases and the J gene lost 7 bases, with 15 bases spanning the gap. CDR1 and CDR2 (germline): MGHDK, SYGVNS. The CDR3 sequence is 14 residues long. The CDR3 DNA sequence: TGTGCCAGCAGTGAAGGGGGTCCGTATTTGGAGCAGTACTTC. Amino acids: CASSEGGPYLEQYF.

This clone is a singleton in its sample. The rearrangement uses TRBV28 and TRBJ2-3; tentatively, D is TRBD1 (5 bases). Trimming stripped 8 bases from V and 1 base from J, with 10 bases between. This CDR3 region has 13 residues. Germline lookup yields CDR1 MDHEN and CDR2 SYDVKM. CDR3 in DNA: TGTGCCAGCGATGACAGACGCACAGATACGCAGTATTTT. Translated, it gives CASDDRRTDTQYF.

The chain has TRBV7-9 and TRBJ2-3; the match to TRBD2 covers 8 bases. This CDR3 is built from 15 residues. With V trimmed by 8 bases and J by 2 bases, 9 bases remained unmatched. Germline-derived CDR1 and CDR2 are SEHNR and FQNEAQ (reference sequence). CDR3 sequence (DNA): TGTGCCAGCCCGGGGGAGCGGGGGAACACAGATACGCAGTATTTT. Residues: CASPGERGNTDTQYF. The variable domain in full, completed from reference TRBV7-9 and TRBJ2-3, reads DTGVSQNPRHKITKRGQNVTFRCDPISEHNRLYWYRQTLGQGPEFLTYFQNEAQLEKSRLLSDRFSAERPKGSFSTLEIQRTEQGDSAMYLCASPGERGNTDTQYFGPGTRLTVL.